This TCR beta chain was identified during a study of identical twins. MiXCR, applied by TCRdb to the 5' RACE reads, yields one record per CDR3 protein. The data contain approximately 680,000 distinct CDR3 sequences, roughly 7.2% of them seen just once; the ten biggest clones take up approximately 1.5%. The germline V and J ends were trimmed by 4 bases and 3 bases, with 16 bases remaining between them. This CDR3 spans 14 amino acids. CDR1 DFQATT and CDR2 SNEGSKA come from the germline V gene (reference sequence). This sample was shared with a second study, whose subject was yellow fever vaccine responses in identical twins.

Sequencing was carried out using PBMCs. This TCR was sampled from a young woman in good health. V is TRBV20-1 and J is TRBJ2-7, with D maybe TRBD2 (6 bases). The CDR3 is CSATSLGTFYEQYV. In DNA form, the CDR3 reads TGCAGTGCTACCTCATTAGGGACTTTCTACGAGCAGTACGTC.